Listed here are 21 T cell receptor beta chains from one sample, sequenced in a study of response to subunit inactivated influenza vaccine. In TCRdb, the RT-PCR reads were re-called with MiXCR into one record per CDR3 protein. The data show fewer than 600,000 distinct CDR3 sequences, approximately 6.9% seen once. The sequences come from PBMCs from blood, collected approximately 25 months after vaccination. All receptors come from a man between 50 and 70 years old who received an inactivated influenza vaccine.

In its sample, this clonotype was seen a few times. The V gene is TRBV20-1, the J gene TRBJ2-5, with D hard to call. Trimming took off 0 bases at V and 4 bases at J, with 15 bases between the two ends. The CDR3 extends over 15 amino acids. Germline-derived CDR1 and CDR2 are DFQATT and SNEGSKA (reference sequence). The CDR3 nucleotides read TGCAGTGCTAGAGATTTGGCAGATCCAGGAGAGACCCAGTACTTC. It translates to CSARDLADPGETQYF.

In this sample, this clonotype turned up many times. This rearrangement joins TRBV4-1 to TRBJ2-2; 7 nucleotides line up with TRBD2. Trimming cost V 0 bases and J 5 bases; bases outside gene matches: 3. Looked up from germline, CDR1 is MGHRA and CDR2 is YSYEKL. The CDR3 runs to 15 residues. CDR3 sequence (DNA): TGCGCCAGCAGCCAAGAACTAGCGAGAACCGGGGAGCTGTTTTTT. It translates to CASSQELARTGELFF.

The rearrangement links TRBV5-1 to TRBJ1-1; D is ambiguous. The V gene lost 1 base and the J gene lost 4 bases, with 11 bases spanning the gap. This CDR3 is 14 amino acids long. Germline values: CDR1 SGHRS, CDR2 YFSETQ. CDR3 in DNA: TGCGCCAGCAGCTTGTCGGCGGATCTCACTGAAGCTTTCTTT. It yields the protein CASSLSADLTEAFF. The full variable domain, completed using reference TRBV5-1 and TRBJ1-1, is KAGVTQTPRYLIKTRGQQVTLSCSPISGHRSVSWYQQTPGQGLQFLFEYFSETQRNKGNFPGRFSGRQFSNSRSEMNVSTLELGDSALYLCASSLSADLTEAFFGQGTRLTVV.

The gene calls are TRBV15 and TRBJ2-1, with D unresolved. The CDR3 runs to 16 residues. Per germline, CDR1 LNHNV and CDR2 YYDKDF (reference sequence). V was clipped by 6 bases and J by 10 bases, with 25 bases between them. Here the CDR3 DNA reads TGTGCCACCAGTCCCGGAATAGCACTGGCTATCTACGAGCAGTTCTTC. It is translated as CATSPGIALAIYEQFF. The whole variable domain, remainder taken from reference TRBV15 and TRBJ2-1, is DAMVIQNPRYQVTQFGKPVTLSCSQTLNHNVMYWYQQKSSQAPKLLFHYYDKDFNNEADTPDNFQSRRPNTSFCFLDIRSPGLGDTAMYLCATSPGIALAIYEQFFGPGTRLTVL.

This chain links TRBV7-8 with TRBJ2-2, with D maybe TRBD2 (5 bases). V dropped 1 base and J dropped 3 bases, with 24 bases sitting between them. In germline, CDR1 is SGHVS, CDR2 FQNEAQ. CDR3 length: 20 amino acids. CDR3 residues: CASSLVRFLARKLDTGELFF. The DNA of the CDR3 is TGTGCCAGCAGCTTAGTTCGTTTTCTAGCCCGAAAATTAGACACCGGGGAGCTGTTTTTT.

The chain employs TRBV5-5 and TRBJ1-5; 12 bases fit TRBD1. The V gene end was trimmed by 0 bases and the J gene end by 6 bases; junction bases not matched to a gene: 4. Germline V gene sequence: CDR1 SGHKS, CDR2 YYEKEE (reference sequence). There are 16 residues in the CDR3. The CDR3 DNA reads TGTGCCAGCAGCTTGGGGGGGACAGGGGGCCCTCAGCCCCAGCATTTT. It encodes CASSLGGTGGPQPQHF.

V is TRBV20-1 and J is TRBJ1-5, with D possibly matching TRBD1 (5 bases). The CDR3 runs 16 residues. V lost 3 bases, J lost 4 bases, and 19 bases lay in between. CDR1 is DFQATT and CDR2 is SNEGSKA in the germline V gene (reference sequence). DNA of the CDR3: TGCAGTGCTAGCTCAACCACCGGGACGGAGAATCAGCCCCAGCATTTT. Encoded protein: CSASSTTGTENQPQHF.

This clonotype was seen a few times. This chain connects TRBV5-1 to TRBJ1-1; 7 nucleotides match TRBD1. Per germline, CDR1 SGHRS and CDR2 YFSETQ. CDR3 length: 13 amino acids. V lost 6 bases to trimming and J lost 1 base; unmatched junction nucleotides: 3. The CDR3 region is CASKQGPNTEAFF. Here the CDR3 DNA reads TGCGCCAGCAAACAGGGGCCGAACACTGAAGCTTTCTTT.

This clonotype was detected only a few times. The chain couples TRBV3-1 to TRBJ2-7; maybe TRBD1 (6 bases). Between the trimmed V and J ends, which lost 0 bases and 2 bases, there was a span of 11 bases. Germline V gene sequence: CDR1 LGHDT, CDR2 YNNKEL (reference sequence). This CDR3 comprises 15 residues. The CDR3 DNA reads as TGTGCCAGCAGCCAAGACTCAGGGGACACCTACGAGCAGTACTTC. Its protein is CASSQDSGDTYEQYF.

The chain has TRBV2 and TRBJ2-3, with 14 nucleotides matching TRBD2. J lost 5 bases, V lost 6 bases, and 4 bases had no gene match. Germline CDR1 is SNHLY and CDR2 is FYNNEI. There are 15 residues in the CDR3. The CDR3 DNA reads TGTGCCAGCAGGGGGACTAGCGGGAGACGAGATACGCAGTATTTT. It yields the protein CASRGTSGRRDTQYF.

The V and J genes are TRBV20-1 and TRBJ1-5, with 7 nucleotides matching TRBD1. After removal of 0 bases from V and 7 bases from J, the junction contained 3 bases not matched to a gene. From germline, CDR1 is DFQATT and CDR2 SNEGSKA (reference sequence). The CDR3 totals 13 residues. Here the CDR3 DNA reads TGCAGTGCTAGAGACGGGACAGCCCAGCCCCAGCATTTT. Its protein is CSARDGTAQPQHF.

This clonotype was seen a few times. This rearrangement joins TRBV15 to TRBJ2-2; D might be TRBD1 (5 bases). V lost 3 bases and J 5 bases, leaving 10 bases between the germline ends. This CDR3 contains 14 residues. Germline-derived CDR1 and CDR2 are LNHNV and YYDKDF (reference sequence). The CDR3 coding sequence is TGTGCCACCAGCAGCCAGGGCCTAACCGGGGAGCTGTTTTTT. Its translation is CATSSQGLTGELFF.

This clonotype has just a few counts. The rearrangement joins TRBV6-1 to TRBJ2-7, with D possibly matching TRBD2 (5 bases). In germline, CDR1 is MNHNS, CDR2 SASEGT. V lost 7 bases and J 0 bases, leaving 13 bases between the germline ends. There are 14 residues in the CDR3. This CDR3 reads CASTRGGSSYEQYF. CDR3 nucleotides: TGTGCCAGCACCCGGGGTGGGAGCTCCTACGAGCAGTACTTC.

This clonotype appeared a few times. The chain uses TRBV7-6 and TRBJ2-7; TRBD2 is a possible D gene (6 bases). This CDR3 spans 16 amino acids. The germline V and J ends were trimmed by 5 bases and 3 bases, with 20 bases remaining between them. Germline V gene sequence: CDR1 SGHVS, CDR2 FNYEAQ. The CDR3 reads CASSPWGWRVGYEQYF. The DNA for the CDR3 is TGTGCCAGCAGCCCGTGGGGGTGGAGGGTGGGCTACGAGCAGTACTTC.

The rearrangement joins TRBV5-1 to TRBJ2-2; D remains unclear. Trimming stripped 1 base from V and 0 bases from J, with 16 bases between. Per the germline V gene, CDR1 is SGHRS and CDR2 is YFSETQ. The CDR3 loop spans 18 amino acids. CDR3 DNA sequence: TGCGCCAGCAGCTTGTGGCTCTCACGGCGCCCGAACACCGGGGAGCTGTTTTTT. The encoded protein is CASSLWLSRRPNTGELFF.

This clonotype was observed a handful of times. The gene calls are TRBV6-2 or TRBV6-3 and TRBJ2-4; possibly TRBD1 for D (6 bases). The germline V and J ends were trimmed by 0 bases and 2 bases, with 14 bases remaining between them. Germline CDR1 is MNHEY and CDR2 is SVGEGT. The length of the CDR3 is 17 residues. Written as DNA, the CDR3 is TGTGCCAGCAGTTACTCCTTGACAGGTGTATCCAAAAACATTCAGTACTTC. This gives the protein CASSYSLTGVSKNIQYF.

This clonotype has at least ten counts. This chain connects TRBV20-1 to TRBJ2-7; D may match TRBD1 or TRBD2 (5 bases each). The CDR3 covers 16 residues. Deletions cut 0 bases from V and 0 bases from J, with 15 bases between. Germline values: CDR1 DFQATT, CDR2 SNEGSKA (reference sequence). As DNA, the CDR3 is TGCAGTGCTAGAGATGGGGACCTGAAAAGCTCCTACGAGCAGTACTTC. This translates into CSARDGDLKSSYEQYF.

This clonotype was detected ten times or more. The genes are TRBV12-3 or TRBV12-4 and TRBJ1-4; possibly TRBD1 for D (5 bases). CDR3 length: 14 residues. Trimming cost V 7 bases and J 5 bases, with 14 bases left between them. This CDR3 reads CASTRGGGNEKLFF. DNA of the CDR3: TGTGCCAGCACCCGTGGCGGGGGAAATGAAAAACTGTTTTTT.

The V call is TRBV21-1, the J call TRBJ2-1; TRBD2 is taken as the D call from the table, unchecked against the DNA. TRBV21-1 is tagged as a pseudogene. The CDR3 sequence is 17 residues long. The CDR3 loop reads CASSKGGLAGGHNEQFF. DNA of the CDR3: TGTGCCAGCAGCAAAGGAGGACTAGCGGGGGGACACAATGAGCAGTTCTTC.

The chain employs TRBV20-1 and TRBJ2-7; D is unclear. The CDR3 runs to 12 residues. V was trimmed by 4 bases and J by 7 bases, leaving 14 bases between them. Looked up from germline, CDR1 is DFQATT and CDR2 is SNEGSKA (reference sequence). This CDR3 is CSATGVPGEQYF. CDR3 in DNA: TGCAGTGCTACCGGCGTGCCCGGAGAGCAGTACTTC.

The chain is built from TRBV7-2 and TRBJ1-4; 7 bases fit TRBD1. CDR1 and CDR2 from the germline V gene are SGHTA and FQGNSA. Unmatched junction bases numbered 13, after V lost 5 bases and J lost 10 bases. The CDR3 consists of 15 residues. The CDR3 here is CASSPRRGRAGKLFF. The DNA for the CDR3 is TGTGCCAGCAGCCCAAGGAGGGGGCGAGCAGGAAAACTGTTTTTT.